Listed here are 32 T cell receptor beta chains from one sample, sequenced in a study of T cells in Graves' hyperthyroidism and ophthalmopathy. RNA transcripts gave rise to amplified TCR beta CDR3 regions. With the HTBI primer set, the TCR CDR3 went through a first round of RT-PCR. Each CDR3 protein gets one entry after TCRdb re-called the multiplex PCR reads with MiXCR. The table includes 530,000 or so distinct CDR3 sequences, roughly 46% detected once. The sample comprised peripheral blood or thyroid tissue (not recorded which). The receptor source for this set is a woman aged 18 to 35 with Graves' hyperthyroidism.

The V call is TRBV10-1, the J call TRBJ2-2, with TRBD2 identical over 12 bases. CDR3 size: 16 residues. CDR1 and CDR2 (germline): WNHNN, SYGVQD (reference sequence). After removal of 5 bases from V and 2 bases from J, the junction contained 3 bases not matched to a gene. This CDR3 reads CASSRLAGENTGELFF. The CDR3 DNA reads as TGCGCCAGCAGTAGACTAGCGGGGGAAAACACCGGGGAGCTGTTTTTT.

This clonotype came up many times. This chain joins TRBV27 and TRBJ1-2; D remains ambiguous. There are 12 residues in the CDR3. Germline V lookup: CDR1 MNHEY, CDR2 SMNVEV (reference sequence). V lost 5 bases and J 8 bases, leaving 12 bases between the germline ends. The CDR3 sequence: CASSTGREGYTF. CDR3 nucleotides: TGTGCCAGCAGTACCGGACGGGAAGGCTACACCTTC.

This clonotype has ten or more counts. The chain uses TRBV4-1 and TRBJ2-5, with TRBD2 as a possible D gene (6 bases). The length of the CDR3 is 15 residues. The V and J ends lost 3 bases and 4 bases respectively, with 15 bases between them. Germline V CDR1 and CDR2: MGHRA, YSYEKL. The CDR3 DNA sequence: TGCGCCAGCAGCCATCCCGTGGGAGGAATAGAGACCCAGTACTTC. The encoded protein is CASSHPVGGIETQYF.

This clonotype was picked up many times. For the CDR3, the DNA is TGTGCCAGCAGCTTTTTGCCAGGGAGCGTTTCACCCCTCCACTTT. Its protein product is CASSFLPGSVSPLHF. The chain carries TRBV7-6 and TRBJ1-6, with D maybe TRBD1 (5 bases). CDR1 is SGHVS, CDR2 FNYEAQ, per germline. The CDR3 consists of 15 residues. V dropped 3 bases and J dropped 9 bases, with 15 bases sitting between them.

The chain employs TRBV10-3 and TRBJ2-7; TRBD1 aligns across 8 bases. Germline lookup yields CDR1 ENHRY and CDR2 SYGVKD. V shed 5 bases and J 2 bases; nucleotides not matched to a gene: 8. CDR3 length: 15 residues. The CDR3 here is CAISSGTGRTYEQYF. DNA of the CDR3: TGTGCCATCAGTTCCGGGACAGGAAGAACCTACGAGCAGTACTTC.

This clonotype was counted at least ten times. The chain recombines TRBV11-2 with TRBJ1-1; D not resolved. This CDR3 is built from 15 residues. Germline lookup yields CDR1 SGHAT and CDR2 FQNNGV. The germline V and J ends were trimmed by 0 bases and 0 bases, with 8 bases remaining between them. CDR3 sequence reads: CASSLERFMNTEAFF. Written as DNA, the CDR3 is TGTGCCAGCAGCTTAGAACGGTTCATGAACACTGAAGCTTTCTTT.

This rearrangement joins TRBV20-1 to TRBJ2-7, with 12 bases aligning to TRBD2. The CDR3 sequence is 14 residues long. V lost 3 bases and J lost 3; bases outside the gene matches: 3. Per the germline V gene, CDR1 is DFQATT and CDR2 is SNEGSKA (reference sequence). The CDR3 is CSASMTSGSYEQYF. The CDR3 DNA follows: TGCAGTGCTAGTATGACTAGCGGGAGCTACGAGCAGTACTTC.

This clonotype was recorded many times. This CDR3 reads CASKPRRGGRTEAFF. In DNA form, the CDR3 reads TGTGCCAGCAAGCCACGGCGAGGGGGGAGGACTGAAGCTTTCTTT. The chain carries TRBV6-5 and TRBJ1-1, with D possibly TRBD1 on 6 matching bases. The CDR3 has 15 residues. Trimming removed 7 bases at V and 5 bases at J, with 20 bases between. CDR1 MNHEY and CDR2 SVGAGI come from the germline V gene.

The CDR3, as DNA: TGTGCCTGGAGTGTTACTGAAACCACCATATATTTT. This translates into CAWSVTETTIYF. The V call is TRBV30, the J call TRBJ1-3, with D uncertain. V lost 0 bases and J lost 9, with 9 bases in between. Germline CDR1 is GTSNPN and CDR2 is SVGIG (reference sequence). The CDR3 runs 12 residues.

CDR3 nucleotide sequence: TGCAGTGCTAGAGACACAGGGGGCGGGGGTAATCAGCCCCAGCATTTT. Translating gives CSARDTGGGGNQPQHF. V and J are TRBV20-1 and TRBJ1-5, with 9 bases fitting TRBD1. V lost 0 bases, J lost 4 bases, and 7 bases stayed unmatched. CDR3 length: 16 amino acids. Germline V gene sequence: CDR1 DFQATT, CDR2 SNEGSKA (reference sequence).

In its sample, this clonotype was seen many times. The V gene is TRBV19, the J gene TRBJ2-5, with TRBD2 as a possible D gene (7 bases). The CDR3 runs 15 residues. Germline V gene sequence: CDR1 LNHDA, CDR2 SQIVND (reference sequence). V was shortened by 2 bases and J by 2 bases, with 12 bases between the two germline ends. CDR3 sequence reads: CASSIRSGTQETQYF. The CDR3 DNA reads as TGTGCCAGTAGTATACGAAGCGGGACACAAGAGACCCAGTACTTC.

This sequence joins TRBV29-1 and TRBJ2-7; 12 bases fit TRBD2. The germline CDR1 and CDR2 sequences are SQVTM and ANQGSEA. This CDR3 has 14 residues. V gave up 6 bases and J gave up 2 bases; unmatched junction bases: 5. The CDR3 loop reads CSVGRLAGAYEQYF. CDR3 coding DNA: TGCAGCGTAGGCCGACTAGCGGGAGCCTACGAGCAGTACTTC.

The chain carries TRBV24-1 and TRBJ2-1; D assignment may be TRBD1 or TRBD2 (5 bases each). V was trimmed by 1 base and J by 13 bases, leaving 13 bases between them. The length of the CDR3 is 13 residues. CDR1 KGHDR and CDR2 SFDVKD come from the germline V gene. Here the CDR3 reads CATSDLGTAGQFF. In DNA, the CDR3 is TGTGCCACCAGTGATTTAGGGACCGCGGGCCAGTTCTTC.

Turning to this clonotype: A single base separates this from a much larger clone, so it may be a read error. The V gene is TRBV7-2, the J gene TRBJ1-4; a weak D match, TRBD1 (6 bases). In germline, CDR1 is SGHTA, CDR2 FQGNSA. With 5 bases removed from V and 4 bases from J, the gap between germline ends came to 14 bases. CDR3 size: 15 residues. CDR3 region: CASSLMGAVNEKLFF. CDR3 coding DNA: TGTGCCAGCAGCCTTATGGGGGCGGTTAATGAAAAACTGTTTTTT.

The CDR3 here is CASSTSGGDPSNQPQHF. The CDR3, as DNA: TGTGCCAGCAGTACCTCGGGAGGGGATCCTAGCAATCAGCCCCAGCATTTT. The chain has TRBV6-6 and TRBJ1-5, with D maybe TRBD1 (5 bases). Germline loops: CDR1 MNHNY, CDR2 SVGAGI (reference sequence). The CDR3 has 17 residues. Between the trimmed V and J ends, which lost 5 bases and 0 bases, there was a span of 17 bases.

In its sample, this clonotype was seen many times. The J gene is TRBJ1-2, the V gene TRBV9; D remains ambiguous. The germline gives CDR1 SGDLS, CDR2 YYNGEE. V was clipped by 0 bases and J by 3 bases, with 9 bases between them. This CDR3 has 14 amino acids. The CDR3 nucleotides are TGTGCCAGCAGCGTAGTTAAGGGTCACTATGGCTACACCTTC. Encoded protein: CASSVVKGHYGYTF.

A few counts support this clonotype. The V call is TRBV11-3, the J call TRBJ2-5; 15 bases fit TRBD2. Unmatched junction bases numbered 7, after V lost 0 bases and J lost 5 bases. The germline CDR1 and CDR2 sequences are SGHNT and YENEEA. CDR3 length: 18 amino acids. The CDR3 protein is CASSLEGLAGGPYETQYF. CDR3 nucleotides: TGTGCCAGCAGCTTAGAAGGACTAGCGGGAGGGCCGTACGAGACCCAGTACTTC.

The genes are TRBV20-1 and TRBJ2-7, with TRBD2 matching over 12 bases. Germline V gene data show CDR1 as DFQATT and CDR2 as SNEGSKA (reference sequence). The CDR3 is 13 amino acids. The V gene end was trimmed by 3 bases and the J gene end by 7 bases; junction bases not matched to a gene: 4. Here the CDR3 reads CSARGLAGIEQYF. In DNA form, the CDR3 reads TGCAGTGCTAGGGGACTAGCGGGCATAGAGCAGTACTTC.

This clonotype was observed many times. The chain employs TRBV20-1 and TRBJ2-5; D tentatively fits TRBD1 or TRBD2 (5 bases each). V was pared by 0 bases and J by 4 bases, with 12 bases between. Germline V gives CDR1 DFQATT, CDR2 SNEGSKA (reference sequence). The CDR3 has 14 residues. The CDR3 reads CSARERDHRETQYF. CDR3 DNA sequence: TGCAGTGCTAGAGAGAGGGACCACCGAGAGACCCAGTACTTC.

This clonotype was counted ten times or more. At one of its ends the junction is not consistent with the germline gene, which may arise from a read error. The chain joins TRBV6-1 to TRBJ2-7; 12 bases fit TRBD2. The CDR3 is 15 amino acids. CDR1 MNHNS and CDR2 SASEGT come from the germline V gene. The CDR3 DNA reads TGTGCCAGCAGGGAAGGACTAGCGGGATACTACGAGCAGTACTTC. Its translation is CASREGLAGYYEQYF.

This clonotype has only one observation. This sequence may be a read error, since a much larger clone differs from it by one base. V is TRBV12-3 or TRBV12-4 and J is TRBJ2-7; the D gene is possibly TRBD2 (6 bases). The CDR3 is 15 residues long. Trimming shortened V by 5 bases and J by 5 bases, and 19 bases separated the two germline ends. The chain's CDR3 is CASSGTDQGLHEQYF. As DNA, the CDR3 is TGTGCCAGCAGTGGAACAGACCAGGGACTCCACGAGCAGTACTTC.

The chain joins TRBV5-1 to TRBJ2-3; D gene ambiguous. CDR1 and CDR2 (germline): SGHRS, YFSETQ. Between the trimmed V and J ends, which lost 1 base and 4 bases, there was a span of 13 bases. This CDR3 region has 15 residues. The CDR3: CASSLPSGLSDTQYF. The DNA for the CDR3 is TGCGCCAGCAGCTTGCCGTCCGGTCTCTCAGATACGCAGTATTTT.

This clonotype occurred many times. V gene TRBV12-3 or TRBV12-4 combines with J gene TRBJ2-7; possible D gene TRBD2, 5 bases. CDR3 length: 14 residues. The V end lost 1 base, the J end lost 4 bases, and 11 bases lay between the germline ends. CDR3 DNA: TGTGCCAGCAGTTTAGTAGACGGACTTTACGAGCAGTACTTC. It translates to CASSLVDGLYEQYF.

This clonotype was seen repeatedly, ten times or more. J is TRBJ1-6 and V is TRBV11-3; maybe TRBD1 (6 bases). The CDR3 runs to 12 residues. V was trimmed by 6 bases and J by 7 bases, leaving 7 bases between them. The germline gives CDR1 SGHNT, CDR2 YENEEA. The CDR3 DNA follows: TGTGCCAGCAGGAGGGGGAATTCACCCCTCCACTTT. Protein sequence: CASRRGNSPLHF.

This clonotype was picked up many times. V gene TRBV6-5 combines with J gene TRBJ2-7; maybe TRBD2 (5 bases). The CDR3 has 15 amino acids. The germline V gene has CDR1 MNHEY and CDR2 SVGAGI. V lost 6 bases and J lost 4, with 19 bases in between. The CDR3 protein is CASRLGATRFYEQYF. The DNA of the CDR3 is TGTGCCAGCAGGCTGGGAGCGACACGTTTTTACGAGCAGTACTTC.

As DNA, the CDR3 is TGTGCTAGTGGTTTCGGACTAGCGGGAGGGCCCTCTAGGGACTACGAGCAGTACTTC. Amino acid sequence: CASGFGLAGGPSRDYEQYF. The chain uses TRBV12-5 and TRBJ2-7; TRBD2 agrees at 15 bases. CDR1 LGHNT and CDR2 FRNRAP come from the germline V gene. The CDR3 is 19 residues long. The trim removed 3 bases at V and 3 bases at J, leaving 12 bases unmatched.

Regarding this clonotype: Being one base from a much bigger clone, this may be a read error. The CDR3 region is CASSFKGTYEQYF. CDR3 in DNA: TGTGCCAGCAGCTTTAAAGGGACCTACGAGCAGTACTTC. The chain joins TRBV5-4 to TRBJ2-7; the D is unclear. V lost 2 bases to trimming and J lost 2 bases, with 8 bases between them. The germline CDR1 and CDR2 sequences are SGHNT and YYREEE (reference sequence). The CDR3 consists of 13 residues.

This clonotype was observed many times. V is TRBV4-2 and J is TRBJ2-7, with D perhaps TRBD2 (5 bases). The germline CDR1 and CDR2 sequences are LGHNA and YNFKEQ. The CDR3 is made up of 12 amino acids. Trimming cost V 2 bases and J 6 bases, with 8 bases left between them. The CDR3 reads CASSQTGVEQYF. The DNA for the CDR3 is TGTGCCAGCAGCCAAACCGGGGTCGAGCAGTACTTC.

This clonotype was observed a handful of times. The V and J genes are TRBV29-1 and TRBJ2-7; 10 bases agree with TRBD2. Germline V CDR1 and CDR2: SQVTM, ANQGSEA. After removal of 6 bases from V and 7 bases from J, the junction contained 12 bases not matched to a gene. The CDR3 loop spans 14 amino acids. The CDR3 region has the DNA TGCAGCGTGAGTGGGCTAGCGGGAGCGAGGGAGCAGTACTTC. Translation gives CSVSGLAGAREQYF.

In its sample, this clonotype was seen a few times. The gene calls are TRBV3-1 and TRBJ2-7, with D perhaps matching TRBD2 (5 bases). The CDR3 runs to 14 residues. Trimming cost V 1 base and J 3 bases, with 10 bases left between them. Germline-derived CDR1 and CDR2 are LGHDT and YNNKEL (reference sequence). The CDR3 nucleotides read TGTGCCAGCAGCCAAGTATCGGGGAGCTACGAGCAGTACTTC. Translated: CASSQVSGSYEQYF.

The chain has TRBV7-9 and TRBJ2-7, with 13 bases lining up with TRBD2. Unmatched junction bases numbered 7, after V lost 4 bases and J lost 7 bases. The CDR3 sequence is 15 residues long. The germline CDR1 and CDR2 sequences are SEHNR and FQNEAQ (reference sequence). Written as DNA, the CDR3 is TGTGCCAGCAGCTCACTAGCGGGAGGGCGGGTTGAGCAGTACTTC. Its translation: CASSSLAGGRVEQYF.

The chain links TRBV2 to TRBJ2-6; 10 positions match TRBD1. V was pared by 6 bases and J by 2 bases, with 7 bases of the junction left unmatched. The V gene's germline CDR1 is SNHLY and CDR2 FYNNEI. This CDR3 is 17 amino acids long. CDR3 residues: CASRMRQGATGANVLTF. CDR3 coding DNA: TGTGCCAGCAGAATGAGACAGGGGGCTACTGGGGCCAACGTCCTGACTTTC.